Detailed here is one TCR beta chain. This clonotype has at least ten counts. Its antigen is still unknown. No base qualities exist here, and no much larger clone lies one base off it. The record originates from a study of early T cells in non-severe SARS-CoV-2 infection (dated by TCRdb to the early 2020s). Study-level background: TCR sequencing used bulk RNA from unsorted whole blood, so alpha and beta chains could not be paired.

The library was built by means of 5' RACE. The sequencer listed for this sample is NextSeq 500. Unique molecular identifiers were attached to individual cDNA molecules in the TCR library protocol so that sequencing error and PCR bias could be corrected. Both TCR alpha and beta chains were sequenced, and tight co-correlation was observed between alpha and beta sequence abundances in each sample. Concerning the study's data processing: Decombinator V4 was used to annotate the V gene, J gene and CDR3 of the TCR sequences. Expanded TCRs were defined as changing significantly between any two time points under a Poisson model with p below 0.0001. TCR abundances were normalised to the total number of TCRs sequenced in each sample and reported as counts per million. MAIT TCRs were defined by TRAV1-2 paired with TRAJ12, TRAJ20 or TRAJ33, and iNKT TCRs by TRAV10 paired with TRAJ18. VDJdb, accessed 1 November 2021, was searched for CMV, EBV and SARS-CoV-2 annotated TCRs, with TCRs annotated for multiple antigens excluded. TCRdb trimmed the raw reads at Q25, called clones with MiXCR and kept productive beta chains. Each CDR3 protein gets just one entry, which takes the most common genes and DNA from the rows behind it. TCRdb, rather than the study authors, made the V and J calls. This sample comprises 45,000 to 50,000 distinct CDR3 sequences, around 6.5% of them detected only once. The ten largest clones capture about 7% of the sample.

This was a case-control study nested in a cohort of healthcare workers in London, UK, who had nasopharyngeal swab PCR tests and blood samples taken every week. Between 23 and 31 March 2020, the week of the UK lockdown, healthcare workers were enrolled and then followed up weekly for as long as 16 weeks. CDR1 and CDR2 were assigned from the germline V gene as SGHRS and YFSETQ. From cysteine to phenylalanine, the CDR3 is 12 amino acids long. Here the CDR3 DNA is all that survives: 36 bases in frame from base 1. The junction shows trimming of 4 bases on V and 8 bases on J, and the gene matches do not reach 3 bases of it. Broad study findings and their caveats: VDJdb matching was skewed toward anti-spike CD8 responses and likely underestimated virus-specific expansions by missing private and CD4 specificities.

This TCR was sampled from an adult who was a healthcare worker with PCR-confirmed SARS-CoV-2 infection or an uninfected control (not recorded which). This receptor chain uses TRBV5-1 and TRBJ2-1; 7 of the junction bases match TRBD2. The source material was whole blood, sampled at baseline. The CDR3 region has the sequence CASSISGYEQFF. The DNA sequence follows: TGCGCCAGCAGCATTAGCGGGTATGAGCAGTTCTTC.